This TCR beta chain stems from a study of T-cell reconstitution after alpha-beta-depleted transplantation in children. A TCRbeta library incorporating unique molecular identifiers was prepared. TCRdb re-called the PCR reads with MiXCR, one entry per CDR3 protein. The sample has about 580,000 distinct CDR3 sequences, about 21% seen once. This specimen was PBMCs, mostly from graft donor cells, taken 360 days after TCRalphabeta/CD19-depleted stem cell transplant. The TCR sequence derives from a boy in the first two years of life who had a stem cell transplant for acute myeloid leukemia, so the T cells may come from the graft donor.

CDR3 sequence: CASSPGHYTDTQYF. The CDR3 DNA reads as TGTGCCAGCAGCCCGGGACACTACACAGATACGCAGTATTTT. The V and J genes are TRBV7-2 and TRBJ2-3, with D perhaps matching TRBD1 (6 bases). This CDR3 is 14 amino acids long. Germline loops: CDR1 SGHTA, CDR2 FQGNSA. The V end was cut by 5 bases, the J end by 2 bases, with 11 bases between.